This T cell receptor (beta chain) is from a study of T cells after yellow fever vaccination. As concerns this clonotype: Its antigen is not identified.

A 5'RACE template-switching step, the method used to make TCR cDNA, added a universal primer site and UMIs. From the 5' RACE reads, TCRdb called clonotypes with MiXCR, one entry per CDR3 protein. The table includes 300,000 or so distinct CDR3 sequences, 6.8% detected once. The study's findings and limits: The booster response re-showed most primary clones: 96% CD4, roughly 91% CD8. Repertoires obtained by FACS sorting could include abundant clonotypes that entered as contaminants from the bulk population.

The sequencing here drew on PBMCs, taken more than 35 days after the first yellow fever vaccination. The receptor was isolated from a man between 18 and 35 years old who received the YFV17D yellow fever vaccine.

The CDR3 region is CASSLSRDQEAFF. The CDR3 coding sequence is TGCGCCAGCAGCCTCAGCAGGGATCAGGAAGCTTTCTTT. This sequence joins TRBV4-3 and TRBJ1-1; a weak D match, TRBD1 (5 bases). The germline gives CDR1 LGHNA, CDR2 YSLEER. CDR3 size: 13 residues. Trimming stripped 4 bases from V and 8 bases from J, with 14 bases between.